Following are 5 T cell receptor beta chains from one sample sequenced in a study of tumor and adjacent non-tumor tissue in lung cancer. This sample's RNA came from whole unsorted tissue. Three rounds of nested PCR, following a modified ARM-PCR protocol, produced the TCRbeta library. TCRdb re-derived calls from the multiplex PCR reads in MiXCR, one entry per CDR3 protein. Altogether about 120,000 distinct CDR3 sequences are present, about 66% being singletons, with the ten largest covering roughly 13%. The sample taken for sequencing was lung tumor tissue. The origin of the receptors is a young man with non-small cell lung cancer.

Comments on this clonotype: A much larger clone sits a single nucleotide away, making a read error possible. The chain has TRBV6-5 and TRBJ1-2; a weak D match, TRBD1 (6 bases). The CDR3 consists of 15 residues. Trimming stripped 6 bases from V and 3 bases from J, with 17 bases between. Germline CDR1 is MNHEY and CDR2 is SVGAGI. DNA of the CDR3: TGTGCCAGCAGACCGGACAGCTATACTTACTATGGCTACACCTTC. Translating gives CASRPDSYTYYGYTF.

This clonotype was counted at least ten times. CDR3 protein: CATSDPNGITGELFF. For the CDR3, the DNA is TGTGCCACCAGTGACCCCAACGGGATCACCGGGGAGCTGTTTTTT. The chain links TRBV24-1 to TRBJ2-2; tentatively, D is TRBD2 (5 bases). With 4 bases removed from V and 4 bases from J, the gap between germline ends came to 12 bases. The CDR3 is 15 amino acids. CDR1 is KGHDR, CDR2 SFDVKD, per germline.

Only a few counts were recorded for this clonotype. The chain has TRBV19 and TRBJ2-5, with 11 bases identical to TRBD1. CDR1 and CDR2 from the germline V gene are LNHDA and SQIVND (reference sequence). This CDR3 region has 13 residues. The trim removed 8 bases at V and 5 bases at J, leaving 4 bases unmatched. The CDR3 here is CASGTGGTETQYF. The DNA of the CDR3 is TGTGCCAGTGGGACAGGGGGTACGGAGACCCAGTACTTC.

In this sample, this clonotype turned up many times. The chain is built from TRBV6-5 and TRBJ2-7, with 8 bases matching TRBD1. The CDR3 is made up of 14 amino acids. Germline V gives CDR1 MNHEY, CDR2 SVGAGI. The trim removed 5 bases at V and 2 bases at J, leaving 5 bases unmatched. The CDR3 region is CASSDDRGAYEQYF. The CDR3 nucleotides are TGTGCCAGCAGTGATGACAGGGGAGCCTACGAGCAGTACTTC.

As to this clonotype: A read error is possible here, since a much larger clone lies one base away. The chain is built from TRBV6-1 and TRBJ2-7; the D gene is possibly TRBD2 (6 bases). The CDR3 covers 12 residues. Per the germline V gene, CDR1 is MNHNS and CDR2 is SASEGT. The CDR3, as DNA: TGTGCCAGCACCGGGACTTATTACGACCAGTACTTC. Amino acid sequence: CASTGTYYDQYF.